The entry below gives a single TCR beta chain sequence along with its context. Its antigen remains unknown. One junction end does not reproduce the germline sequence, and a read error may be involved. The germline gives CDR1 LNHNV, CDR2 YYDKDF (reference sequence). The CDR3 spans 16 residues. TCRdb ran MiXCR on the multiplex PCR reads and lists one entry per CDR3 protein. The data hold under 350,000 distinct CDR3 sequences, with under 35% observed a single time. This entry comes from a study of breast tumors, draining lymph nodes, adjacent tissues. The study's findings and limits: The data were judged consistent with most tumor T cells coming from lymph node and expanding in tumor. Compared with lymph nodes, tumors were less diverse; compared with nontumor tissue, more. Data only fit, rather than demonstrated, lymph node origin of most tumor T cells.

The lymph nodes were axillary draining lymph nodes from breast cancer patients. What was sequenced was axillary lymph node tissue. The V and J genes are TRBV15 and TRBJ2-1, with a tentative D call TRBD2 (6 bases). This sequence was found in a female donor with breast cancer. Some clones in this sample may be carry-over from other donors' samples. The CDR3 region is CATSRVAEGPGFEQSF. CDR3 DNA sequence: TGTGCCACCAGCAGAGTTGCGGAGGGGCCCGGATTTGAGCAGTCCTTC.